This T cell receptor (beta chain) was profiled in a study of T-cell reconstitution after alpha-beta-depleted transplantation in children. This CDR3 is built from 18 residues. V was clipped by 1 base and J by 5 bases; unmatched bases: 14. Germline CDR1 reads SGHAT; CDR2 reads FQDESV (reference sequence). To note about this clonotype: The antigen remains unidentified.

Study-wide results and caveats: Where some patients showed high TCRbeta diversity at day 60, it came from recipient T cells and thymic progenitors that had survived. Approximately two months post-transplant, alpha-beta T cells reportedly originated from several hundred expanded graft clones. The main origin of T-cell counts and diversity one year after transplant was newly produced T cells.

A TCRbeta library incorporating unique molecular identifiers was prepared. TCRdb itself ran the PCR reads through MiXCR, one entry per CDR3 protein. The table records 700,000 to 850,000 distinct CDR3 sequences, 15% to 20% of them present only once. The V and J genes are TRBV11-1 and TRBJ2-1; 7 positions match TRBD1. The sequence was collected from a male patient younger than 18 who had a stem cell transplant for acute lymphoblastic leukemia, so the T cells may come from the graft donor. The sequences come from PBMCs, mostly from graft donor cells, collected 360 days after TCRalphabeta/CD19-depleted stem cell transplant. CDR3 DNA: TGTGCCAGCAGCTTAGTGATGTTAGGGGGCGAATTTCACAATGAGCAGTTCTTC. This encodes CASSLVMLGGEFHNEQFF.